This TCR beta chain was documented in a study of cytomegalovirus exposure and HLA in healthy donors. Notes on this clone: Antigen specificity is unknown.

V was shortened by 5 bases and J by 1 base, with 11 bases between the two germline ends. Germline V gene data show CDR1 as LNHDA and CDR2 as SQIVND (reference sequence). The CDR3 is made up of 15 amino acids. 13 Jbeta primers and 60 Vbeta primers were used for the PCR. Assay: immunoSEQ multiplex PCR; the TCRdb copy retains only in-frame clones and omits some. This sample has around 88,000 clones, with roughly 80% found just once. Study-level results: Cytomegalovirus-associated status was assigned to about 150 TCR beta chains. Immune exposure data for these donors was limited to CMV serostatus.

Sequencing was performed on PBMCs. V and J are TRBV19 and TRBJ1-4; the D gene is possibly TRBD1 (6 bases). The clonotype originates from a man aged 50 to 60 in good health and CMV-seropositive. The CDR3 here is CASSPLQGTNEKLFF. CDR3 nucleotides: TGTGCCAGTAGTCCCTTACAGGGAACTAATGAAAAACTGTTTTTT.